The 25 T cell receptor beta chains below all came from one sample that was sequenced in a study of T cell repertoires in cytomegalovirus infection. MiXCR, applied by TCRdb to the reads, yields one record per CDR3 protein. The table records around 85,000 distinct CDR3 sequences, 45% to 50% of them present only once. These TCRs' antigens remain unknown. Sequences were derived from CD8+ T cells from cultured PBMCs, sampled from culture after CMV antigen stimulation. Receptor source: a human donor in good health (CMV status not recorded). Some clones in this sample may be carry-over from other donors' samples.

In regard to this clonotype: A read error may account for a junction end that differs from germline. The CDR3 sequence: CASSSKGEAFF. Written as DNA, the CDR3 is TGTGCCAGCAGCTCCAAAGGGGAAGCTTTCTTT. The rearrangement joins TRBV5-3 to TRBJ1-1; no reliable D call. TRBV5-3 is filed as an ORF, its function uncertain. This CDR3 is built from 11 residues.

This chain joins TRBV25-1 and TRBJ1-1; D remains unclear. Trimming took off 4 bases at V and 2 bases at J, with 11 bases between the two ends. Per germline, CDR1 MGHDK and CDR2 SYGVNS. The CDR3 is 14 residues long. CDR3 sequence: CASSASEVNTEAFF. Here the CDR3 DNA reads TGTGCCAGCAGTGCGTCCGAGGTCAACACTGAAGCTTTCTTT.

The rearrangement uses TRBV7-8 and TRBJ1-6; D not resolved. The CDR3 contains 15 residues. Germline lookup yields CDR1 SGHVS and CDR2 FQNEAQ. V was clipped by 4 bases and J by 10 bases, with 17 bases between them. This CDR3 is CASSSPLVPESPLHF. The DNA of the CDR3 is TGTGCCAGCAGCTCCCCCCTGGTTCCCGAATCACCCCTCCACTTT. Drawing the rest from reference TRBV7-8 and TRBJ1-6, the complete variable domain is GAGVSQSPRYKVAKRGQDVALRCDPISGHVSLFWYQQALGQGPEFLTYFQNEAQLDKSGLPSDRFFAERPEGSVSTLKIQRTQQEDSAVYLCASSSPLVPESPLHFGNGTRLTVT.

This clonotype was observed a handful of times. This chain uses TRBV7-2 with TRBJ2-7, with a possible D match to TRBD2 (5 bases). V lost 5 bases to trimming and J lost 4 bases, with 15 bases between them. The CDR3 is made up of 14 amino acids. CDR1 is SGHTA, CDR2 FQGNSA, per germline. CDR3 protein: CASSPRGSFYEQYF. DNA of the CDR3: TGTGCCAGCAGCCCCCGGGGTAGCTTTTACGAGCAGTACTTC.

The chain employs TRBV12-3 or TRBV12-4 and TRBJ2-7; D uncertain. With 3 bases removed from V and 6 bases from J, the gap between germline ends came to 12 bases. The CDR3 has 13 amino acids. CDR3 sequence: CASSFPQSAEQYF. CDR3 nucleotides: TGTGCCAGCAGTTTCCCACAGTCGGCCGAGCAGTACTTC.

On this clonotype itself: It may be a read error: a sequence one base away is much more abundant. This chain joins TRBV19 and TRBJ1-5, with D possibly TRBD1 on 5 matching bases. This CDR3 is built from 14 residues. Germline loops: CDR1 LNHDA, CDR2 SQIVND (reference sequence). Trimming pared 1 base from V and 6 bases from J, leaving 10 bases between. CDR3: CASSIVQVIQPQHF. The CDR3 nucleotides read TGTGCCAGTAGTATAGTACAGGTCATTCAGCCCCAGCATTTT.

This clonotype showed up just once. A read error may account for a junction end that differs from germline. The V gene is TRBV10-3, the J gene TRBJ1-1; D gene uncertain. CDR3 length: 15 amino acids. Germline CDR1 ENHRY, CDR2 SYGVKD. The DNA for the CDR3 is TGTGCCATCCGCGGGTTTGGATATGGCCACACTGAAGCTGTCTTT. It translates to CAIRGFGYGHTEAVF.

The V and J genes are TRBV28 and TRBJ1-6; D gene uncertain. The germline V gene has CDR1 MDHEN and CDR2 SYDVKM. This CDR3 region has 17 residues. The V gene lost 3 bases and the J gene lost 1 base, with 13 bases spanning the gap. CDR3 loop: CASSFLSEESYNSPLHF. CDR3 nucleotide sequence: TGTGCCAGCAGTTTCCTCTCGGAAGAGTCCTATAATTCACCCCTCCACTTT.

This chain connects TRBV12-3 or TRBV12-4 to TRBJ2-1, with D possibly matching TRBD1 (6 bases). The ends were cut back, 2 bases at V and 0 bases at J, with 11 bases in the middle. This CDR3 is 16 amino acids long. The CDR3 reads CASSLQGTTSYNEQFF. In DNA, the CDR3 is TGTGCCAGCAGTTTACAGGGGACGACCTCCTACAATGAGCAGTTCTTC.

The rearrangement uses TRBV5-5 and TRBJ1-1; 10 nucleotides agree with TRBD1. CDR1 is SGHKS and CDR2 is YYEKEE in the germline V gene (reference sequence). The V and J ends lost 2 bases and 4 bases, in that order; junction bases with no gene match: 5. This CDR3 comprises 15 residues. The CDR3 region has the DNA TGTGCCAGCAGCTTACGGGACAGGGGTTTCACTGAAGCTTTCTTT. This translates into CASSLRDRGFTEAFF.

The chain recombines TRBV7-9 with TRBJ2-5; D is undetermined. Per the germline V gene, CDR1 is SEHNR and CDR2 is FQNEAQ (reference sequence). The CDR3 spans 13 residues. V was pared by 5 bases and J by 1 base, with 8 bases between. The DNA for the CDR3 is TGTGCCAGCAGCCCCAGCACCCAAGAGACCCAGTACTTC. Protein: CASSPSTQETQYF.

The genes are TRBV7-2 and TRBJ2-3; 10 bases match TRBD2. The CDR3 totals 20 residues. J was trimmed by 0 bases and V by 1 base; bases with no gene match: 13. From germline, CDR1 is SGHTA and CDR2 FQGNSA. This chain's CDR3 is CASSLESDHERGGSTDTQYF. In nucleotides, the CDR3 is TGTGCCAGCAGCTTAGAATCCGACCACGAGCGGGGGGGTAGCACAGATACGCAGTATTTT.

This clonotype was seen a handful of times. The CDR3 here is CSVDDSSYEQYF. CDR3 sequence (DNA): TGCAGCGTTGACGACTCTTCCTACGAGCAGTACTTC. The chain carries TRBV29-1 and TRBJ2-7; D not certain. The CDR3 spans 12 residues. The ends were cut back, 3 bases at V and 1 base at J, with 7 bases in the middle. Germline lookup yields CDR1 SQVTM and CDR2 ANQGSEA.

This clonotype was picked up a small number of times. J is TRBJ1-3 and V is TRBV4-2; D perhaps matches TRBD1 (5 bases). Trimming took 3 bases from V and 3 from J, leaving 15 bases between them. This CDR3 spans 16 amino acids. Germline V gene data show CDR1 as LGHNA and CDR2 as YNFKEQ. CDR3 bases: TGTGCCAGCAGCCATCCTAGGGGCGAGTATGGAAACACCATATATTTT. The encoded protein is CASSHPRGEYGNTIYF.

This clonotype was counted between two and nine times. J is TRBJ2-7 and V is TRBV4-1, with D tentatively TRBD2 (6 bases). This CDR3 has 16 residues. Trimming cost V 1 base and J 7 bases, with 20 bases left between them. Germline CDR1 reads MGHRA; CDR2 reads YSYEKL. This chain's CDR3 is CASSQARGVGSGEQYF. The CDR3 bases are TGCGCCAGCAGCCAAGCCCGCGGGGTGGGATCGGGGGAGCAGTACTTC.

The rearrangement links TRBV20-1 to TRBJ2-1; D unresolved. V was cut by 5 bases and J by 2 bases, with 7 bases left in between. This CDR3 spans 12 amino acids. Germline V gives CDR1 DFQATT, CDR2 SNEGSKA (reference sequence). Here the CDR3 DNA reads TGCAGTGCTGAGATAGCCTACAATGAGCAGTTCTTC. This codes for CSAEIAYNEQFF.

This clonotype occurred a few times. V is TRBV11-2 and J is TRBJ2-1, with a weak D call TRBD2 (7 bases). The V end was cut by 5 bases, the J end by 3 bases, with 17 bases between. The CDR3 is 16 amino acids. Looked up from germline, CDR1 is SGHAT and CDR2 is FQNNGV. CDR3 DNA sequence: TGTGCCAGCAGCACGGCCGGACTAGGGGGCTACAATGAGCAGTTCTTC. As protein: CASSTAGLGGYNEQFF.

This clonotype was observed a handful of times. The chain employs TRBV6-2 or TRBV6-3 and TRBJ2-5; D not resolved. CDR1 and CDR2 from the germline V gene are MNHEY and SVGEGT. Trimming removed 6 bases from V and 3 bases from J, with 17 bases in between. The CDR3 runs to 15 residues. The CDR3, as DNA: TGTGCCAGCAGATTCACTTTCCCAGTTGAAGAGACCCAGTACTTC. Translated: CASRFTFPVEETQYF.

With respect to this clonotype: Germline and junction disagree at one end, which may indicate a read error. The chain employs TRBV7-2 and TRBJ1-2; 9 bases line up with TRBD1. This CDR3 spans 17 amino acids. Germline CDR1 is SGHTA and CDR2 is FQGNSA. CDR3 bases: TGCGCCAGCAGCGTCACAGGGGGCGCATTTGGTAACTATGGCTACACCTTC. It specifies CASSVTGGAFGNYGYTF.

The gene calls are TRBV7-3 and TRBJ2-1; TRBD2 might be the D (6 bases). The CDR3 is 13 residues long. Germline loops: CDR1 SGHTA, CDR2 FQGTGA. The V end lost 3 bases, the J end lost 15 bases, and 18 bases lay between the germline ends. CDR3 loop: CASSLRTGEGWFF. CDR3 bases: TGTGCCAGCAGCTTGCGAACGGGAGAGGGGTGGTTCTTC.

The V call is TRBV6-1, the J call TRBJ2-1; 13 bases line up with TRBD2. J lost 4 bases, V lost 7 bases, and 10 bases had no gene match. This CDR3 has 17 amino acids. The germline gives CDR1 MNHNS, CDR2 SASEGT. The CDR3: CASNRGLAGARYNEQFF. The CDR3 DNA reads TGTGCCAGCAACCGAGGACTAGCGGGAGCCAGATACAATGAGCAGTTCTTC.

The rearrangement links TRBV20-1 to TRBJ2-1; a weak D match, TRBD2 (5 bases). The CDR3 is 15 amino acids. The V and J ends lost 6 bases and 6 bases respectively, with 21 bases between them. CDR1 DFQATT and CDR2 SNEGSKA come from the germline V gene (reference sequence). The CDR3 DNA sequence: TGCAGTGCCTCCTCAGTTGGAGGCGAACGCAATGAGCAGTTCTTC. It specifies CSASSVGGERNEQFF.

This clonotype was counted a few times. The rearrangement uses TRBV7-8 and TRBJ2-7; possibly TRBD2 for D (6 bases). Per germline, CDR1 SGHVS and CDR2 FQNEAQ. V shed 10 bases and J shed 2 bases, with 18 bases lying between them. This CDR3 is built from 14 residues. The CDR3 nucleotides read TGTGCCACCCGGCGGGGCCACTGGACCTACGAGCAGTACTTC. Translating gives CATRRGHWTYEQYF. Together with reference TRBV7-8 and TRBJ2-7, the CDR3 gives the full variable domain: GAGVSQSPRYKVAKRGQDVALRCDPISGHVSLFWYQQALGQGPEFLTYFQNEAQLDKSGLPSDRFFAERPEGSVSTLKIQRTQQEDSAVYLCATRRGHWTYEQYFGPGTRLTVT.

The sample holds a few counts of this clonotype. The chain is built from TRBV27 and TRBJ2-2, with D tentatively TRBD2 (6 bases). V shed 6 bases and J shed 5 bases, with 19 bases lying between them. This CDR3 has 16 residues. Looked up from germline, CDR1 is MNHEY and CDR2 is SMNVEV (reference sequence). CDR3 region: CASSPPPGLGTGELFF. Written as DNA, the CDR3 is TGTGCCAGCAGCCCCCCACCGGGACTGGGGACCGGGGAGCTGTTTTTT.

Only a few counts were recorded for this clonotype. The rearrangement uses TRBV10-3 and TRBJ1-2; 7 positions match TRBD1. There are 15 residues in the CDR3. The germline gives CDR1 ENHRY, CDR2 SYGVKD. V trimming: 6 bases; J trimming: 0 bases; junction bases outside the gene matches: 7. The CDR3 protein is CAIRIGTETNYGYTF. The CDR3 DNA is TGTGCCATCAGGATAGGGACAGAGACTAACTATGGCTACACCTTC.